This T cell receptor (beta chain) was obtained from a study of cytomegalovirus exposure and HLA in healthy donors. Clones were sequenced by immunoSEQ multiplex PCR, and TCRdb holds only the in-frame ones, with some missing. Of some 270,000 clones listed, approximately 86% are singletons. This CDR3 comprises 16 residues. Germline V gene data show CDR1 as SGHRS and CDR2 as YFSETQ. The V gene end was trimmed by 3 bases and the J gene end by 5 bases; junction bases not matched to a gene: 12. The J gene is TRBJ2-5, the V gene TRBV5-1, with TRBD2 matching 8 bases. This clonotype was sampled from a woman aged 18-29 years in good health and CMV-seronegative. Source material: PBMCs. The CDR3 sequence is CASSSLAGGGRETQYF. The CDR3 DNA reads TGCGCCAGCAGCTCCCTAGCGGGTGGGGGCCGGGAGACCCAGTACTTC. Full variable domain (rest looked up from reference TRBV5-1 and TRBJ2-5): KAGVTQTPRYLIKTRGQQVTLSCSPISGHRSVSWYQQTPGQGLQFLFEYFSETQRNKGNFPGRFSGRQFSNSRSEMNVSTLELGDSALYLCASSSLAGGGRETQYFGPGTRLLVL.